This entry lists 27 T cell receptor beta chains sequenced from one sample in a study of glioma-infiltrating T cells after dendritic cell vaccination. Time point defined: after dendritic cell vaccination, including at tumor progression/relapse. Libraries were prepared by immunoSEQ multiplex PCR; TCRdb keeps only in-frame clonotypes and omits some of them. The repertoire consists of around 83,000 clones, with 85% occurring once and the leading ten covering 8.5%. The specimen comprised blood, sampled after dendritic cell vaccination. The receptors stem from a human donor with glioblastoma.

The chain links TRBV27 to TRBJ2-7, with TRBD1 identical over 9 bases. This CDR3 is built from 15 residues. Germline CDR1 reads MNHEY; CDR2 reads SMNVEV (reference sequence). Losses at the gene ends were 5 bases for V and 4 bases for J; bases not matched to a gene: 9. The CDR3 region is CASSNPGQGRYEQYF. CDR3 sequence (DNA): TGTGCCAGCAGTAACCCGGGACAGGGTAGGTACGAGCAGTACTTC.

This rearrangement joins TRBV7-8 to TRBJ1-2, with TRBD1 identical over 12 bases. CDR1 and CDR2 from the germline V gene are SGHVS and FQNEAQ. CDR3 length: 16 amino acids. The V gene end was trimmed by 1 base and the J gene end by 7 bases; junction bases not matched to a gene: 7. The CDR3 spells CASSLVAGQGARGYTF. CDR3 coding DNA: TGTGCCAGCAGCTTAGTTGCGGGACAGGGGGCTCGTGGCTACACCTTC.

This clone occurred a few times. The J gene is TRBJ1-4, the V gene TRBV18; tentative D call: TRBD1 (5 bases). This CDR3 contains 13 residues. Trimming pared 5 bases from V and 8 bases from J, leaving 12 bases between. Germline V lookup: CDR1 KGHSH, CDR2 LQKENI. Written as DNA, the CDR3 is TGTGCCAGCTCAGACCAGGGATCAGAAAAACTGTTTTTT. As protein: CASSDQGSEKLFF.

The rearrangement uses TRBV5-1 and TRBJ2-3, with a tentative D call TRBD2 (6 bases). The germline gives CDR1 SGHRS, CDR2 YFSETQ. Trimming pared 3 bases from V and 0 bases from J, leaving 20 bases between. The CDR3 runs 18 residues. The CDR3 nucleotides are TGCGCCAGCAGCTGGAGGGAGACATCTACCCCTAGCACAGATACGCAGTATTTT. This sequence encodes CASSWRETSTPSTDTQYF.

In its sample, this clone was seen many times. The rearrangement joins TRBV10-3 to TRBJ1-5; D gene ambiguous. The germline CDR1 and CDR2 sequences are ENHRY and SYGVKD. The CDR3 extends over 14 amino acids. The V end was cut by 0 bases, the J end by 6 bases, with 9 bases between. CDR3 amino acids: CAISESLGLQPQHF. In nucleotides, the CDR3 is TGTGCCATCAGTGAGTCGCTGGGCCTTCAGCCCCAGCATTTT.

This clone has a handful of counts. The chain employs TRBV28 and TRBJ2-5; 8 bases match TRBD2. CDR3 length: 14 amino acids. Germline V lookup: CDR1 MDHEN, CDR2 SYDVKM. The V segment lost 3 bases and the J segment 4 bases; nucleotides outside the gene matches: 4. The CDR3: CASSLWRGAETQYF. The CDR3 coding sequence is TGTGCCAGCAGTTTGTGGCGGGGGGCAGAGACCCAGTACTTC.

This chain connects TRBV4-1 to TRBJ1-1, with 7 nucleotides matching TRBD1. J lost 8 bases, V lost 3 bases, and 12 bases had no gene match. CDR1 is MGHRA, CDR2 YSYEKL, per germline. The CDR3 length is 15 residues. This CDR3 reads CASSQASDRDGEAFF. The CDR3 region has the DNA TGCGCCAGCAGCCAGGCTTCCGACAGGGACGGGGAAGCTTTCTTT.

The V and J genes are TRBV5-1 and TRBJ2-7, with D possibly being TRBD2 (5 bases). Germline V lookup: CDR1 SGHRS, CDR2 YFSETQ. Trimming took off 4 bases at V and 4 bases at J, with 9 bases between the two ends. The CDR3 runs 12 residues. The DNA for the CDR3 is TGCGCCAGCAGCGCTAGCACATACGAGCAGTACTTC. This encodes CASSASTYEQYF.

This chain uses TRBV6-4 with TRBJ2-2; TRBD2 agrees at 9 bases. Per the germline V gene, CDR1 is MRHNA and CDR2 is SNTAGT. The CDR3 is 15 amino acids. V gave up 5 bases and J gave up 5 bases; unmatched junction bases: 6. The CDR3 DNA sequence: TGTGCCAGCAGTTCCTCTAGCGGGGCTACCGGGGAGCTGTTTTTT. This gives the protein CASSSSSGATGELFF.

This chain joins TRBV4-2 and TRBJ2-4, with 7 positions matching TRBD2. The germline V gene has CDR1 LGHNA and CDR2 YNFKEQ. Trimming removed 1 base from V and 4 bases from J; junction bases left unmatched: 4. There are 15 residues in the CDR3. The CDR3 DNA reads as TGTGCCAGCAGCCAAGCTAGCGGAGGAAAAAACATTCAGTACTTC. Encoded protein: CASSQASGGKNIQYF.

This sequence joins TRBV7-2 and TRBJ2-2; possibly TRBD2 for D (5 bases). CDR3 length: 14 amino acids. Germline V gives CDR1 SGHTA, CDR2 FQGNSA. Between the trimmed V and J ends, which lost 1 base and 6 bases, there was a span of 9 bases. CDR3 bases: TGTGCCAGCAGCTTAGTAGCGCGAGCCGGGGAGCTGTTTTTT. This codes for CASSLVARAGELFF.

The V call is TRBV14, the J call TRBJ2-5, with 8 bases aligning to TRBD2. The CDR3 consists of 15 residues. Looked up from germline, CDR1 is SGHDN and CDR2 is FVKESK. V lost 3 bases and J lost 0; bases outside the gene matches: 3. The chain's CDR3 is CASSHRLAYQETQYF. CDR3 DNA sequence: TGTGCCAGCAGCCACCGACTAGCGTACCAAGAGACCCAGTACTTC.

This chain joins TRBV5-6 and TRBJ2-3; D possibly corresponds to TRBD2 (7 bases). Trimming removed 0 bases from V and 2 bases from J, with 13 bases in between. In germline, CDR1 is SGHDT, CDR2 YYEEEE. The CDR3 contains 16 residues. CDR3 amino acids: CASSLVRGADTDTQYF. CDR3 coding DNA: TGTGCCAGCAGCTTGGTTCGGGGGGCAGACACAGATACGCAGTATTTT.

This clone has more than one count but fewer than ten. The chain combines TRBV6-5 with TRBJ2-7, with a tentative D call TRBD1 (5 bases). This CDR3 has 14 amino acids. CDR1 is MNHEY, CDR2 SVGAGI, per germline. The V end was cut by 6 bases, the J end by 4 bases, with 16 bases between. The chain's CDR3 is CASSPGQGGYEQYF. In DNA form, the CDR3 reads TGTGCCAGCAGCCCGGGTCAGGGCGGTTACGAGCAGTACTTC.

The chain carries TRBV11-2 and TRBJ2-5; 9 positions agree with TRBD2. Germline V gene data show CDR1 as SGHAT and CDR2 as FQNNGV. CDR3 length: 15 amino acids. J gave up 5 bases and V 5 bases, and 9 bases lay outside the gene matches. CDR3 coding DNA: TGTGCCAGCAGCACGGTAGCGGGAGTCCGGGAGACCCAGTACTTC. Protein: CASSTVAGVRETQYF.

V usage is TRBV6-5 and J usage is TRBJ2-1; 7 bases are a match to TRBD1. The junction had 7 bases not matched to a gene; V was cut back by 6 bases and J by 5 bases. Germline lookup yields CDR1 MNHEY and CDR2 SVGAGI. This CDR3 has 14 amino acids. CDR3 sequence (DNA): TGTGCCAGCAGCTCACAGGGGTTAAACAATGAGCAGTTCTTC. Its protein product is CASSSQGLNNEQFF.

The chain recombines TRBV9 with TRBJ2-7; 10 bases align to TRBD1. The V segment lost 4 bases and the J segment 2 bases; nucleotides outside the gene matches: 9. From germline, CDR1 is SGDLS and CDR2 YYNGEE. The CDR3 is made up of 16 amino acids. CDR3 sequence reads: CASSPPSGTGAYEQYF. CDR3 DNA: TGTGCCAGCAGCCCCCCGTCCGGGACAGGGGCCTACGAGCAGTACTTC.

The chain's CDR3 is CASSYNQGENTEAFF. CDR3 DNA: TGTGCCAGCAGTTACAACCAGGGTGAGAACACTGAAGCTTTCTTT. The chain links TRBV6-5 to TRBJ1-1, with D tentatively TRBD1 (5 bases). Looked up from germline, CDR1 is MNHEY and CDR2 is SVGAGI. Trimming took off 2 bases at V and 1 base at J, with 11 bases between the two ends. This CDR3 region has 15 residues.

This clone was counted only a few times. The V call is TRBV10-3, the J call TRBJ1-1, with D hard to call. V lost 3 bases and J 1 base, leaving 6 bases between the germline ends. The CDR3 totals 13 residues. Germline lookup yields CDR1 ENHRY and CDR2 SYGVKD. The CDR3 DNA sequence: TGTGCCATCAGTGATCGTTCGAACACTGAAGCTTTCTTT. Translating gives CAISDRSNTEAFF.

This sequence joins TRBV19 and TRBJ1-6, with unresolved D. Germline CDR1 LNHDA, CDR2 SQIVND (reference sequence). V shed 6 bases and J shed 0 bases, with 12 bases lying between them. The length of the CDR3 is 16 residues. CDR3 sequence reads: CASRVRSSSYNSPLHF. CDR3 DNA sequence: TGTGCCAGTAGAGTCCGCTCCAGCTCCTATAATTCACCCCTCCACTTT.

The chain employs TRBV2 and TRBJ2-5; weak D call: TRBD2 (5 bases). The V gene lost 6 bases and the J gene lost 0 bases, with 11 bases spanning the gap. CDR3 length: 14 residues. Looked up from germline, CDR1 is SNHLY and CDR2 is FYNNEI. DNA of the CDR3: TGTGCCAGCAGGCGGGCTGTGTACCAAGAGACCCAGTACTTC. Translating gives CASRRAVYQETQYF.

CDR3 bases: TGTGCCAGCAGCGTAGAGAGCGGGGGGGACACAGATACGCAGTATTTT. This encodes CASSVESGGDTDTQYF. The chain combines TRBV9 with TRBJ2-3; the match to TRBD2 covers 10 bases. V lost 0 bases, J lost 2 bases, and 3 bases stayed unmatched. Germline assignment: CDR1 SGDLS and CDR2 YYNGEE. CDR3 length: 16 amino acids. Full variable domain (missing parts from reference TRBV9 and TRBJ2-3): DSGVTQTPKHLITATGQRVTLRCSPRSGDLSVYWYQQSLDQGLQFLIQYYNGEERAKGNILERFSAQQFPDLHSELNLSSLELGDSALYFCASSVESGGDTDTQYFGPGTRLTVL.

CDR3 amino acids: CASSPQPSGHYEQYF. Written as DNA, the CDR3 is TGTGCCAGCAGCCCCCAGCCTAGCGGACACTACGAGCAGTACTTC. The V gene is TRBV9, the J gene TRBJ2-7; 7 positions agree with TRBD2. This CDR3 region has 15 residues. Losses at the gene ends were 4 bases for V and 3 bases for J; bases not matched to a gene: 10. Looked up from germline, CDR1 is SGDLS and CDR2 is YYNGEE.

This sequence joins TRBV28 and TRBJ1-1, with 7 bases fitting TRBD1. The CDR3 runs 16 residues. Germline loops: CDR1 MDHEN, CDR2 SYDVKM. With 10 bases clipped from V and 4 bases from J, the junction kept 18 bases outside the gene matches. This chain's CDR3 is CATHLWGQPSGTEAFF. CDR3 nucleotide sequence: TGTGCCACGCACCTTTGGGGACAGCCGTCGGGCACTGAAGCTTTCTTT.

The chain couples TRBV6-4 to TRBJ2-2; 10 bases are shared with TRBD1. Losses at the gene ends were 8 bases for V and 6 bases for J; bases not matched to a gene: 6. This CDR3 has 14 amino acids. Germline V CDR1 and CDR2: MRHNA, SNTAGT. The CDR3, as DNA: TGTGCCAGCTCAACCGGGACAGGGGCCGGGGAGCTGTTTTTT. Protein: CASSTGTGAGELFF.

The V gene is TRBV7-2, the J gene TRBJ2-5; TRBD1 matches at 8 bases. The CDR3 sequence is 18 residues long. V gave up 1 base and J gave up 2 bases; unmatched junction bases: 12. Per the germline V gene, CDR1 is SGHTA and CDR2 is FQGNSA. The CDR3 here is CASSLVGRGQDLQETQYF. In nucleotides, the CDR3 is TGTGCCAGCAGCTTAGTCGGGCGGGGACAGGACCTACAAGAGACCCAGTACTTC.

The V and J genes are TRBV7-7 and TRBJ2-1, with TRBD2 identical over 7 bases. Germline-derived CDR1 and CDR2 are SSHAT and FNYEAQ (reference sequence). The CDR3 has 17 residues. V was pared by 5 bases and J by 0 bases, with 10 bases of the junction left unmatched. The CDR3 DNA is TGTGCCAGCAGCCGCTCCCCTAGCGGAGGCTCCTACAATGAGCAGTTCTTC. Its translation is CASSRSPSGGSYNEQFF.